A single sample gave rise to the 8 T cell receptor beta chains below, sequenced in a study of T cells expressing NK-cell markers. TCRdb re-called the 5' RACE reads and catalogs CDR3 proteins one per entry, DNA excluded. Recorded for this sample: over 13,000 distinct CDR3 sequences. Source material: blood T cells: a sorted CD56 or NKG2C T cell subset, CD4+ or CD8+ T cells, or bulk PBMC T cells (not recorded which). These receptors all stem from a man aged 18-75 years in good health.

This CDR3 reads CASSQPSTITDTQYF. The J gene is TRBJ2-3, the V gene TRBV7-9. Germline CDR1 and CDR2: SEHNR and FQNEAQ (reference sequence). This CDR3 is 15 amino acids long.

This clonotype ranks as medium-sized in terms of frequency. The rearrangement links TRBV13 to TRBJ2-7; TCRdb outputs TRBD1, but without DNA this stays unchecked. The germline gives CDR1 PRHDT, CDR2 FYEKMQ (reference sequence). This CDR3 region has 14 residues. The CDR3: CASGTGAGVYEQYF.

The chain joins TRBV6-2 or TRBV6-3 to TRBJ1-2; absent DNA, TCRdb's TRBD1 call cannot be checked. The CDR3 contains 16 residues. Looked up from germline, CDR1 is MNHEY and CDR2 is SVGEGT. CDR3 region: CASSYMSTGGMNGYTF.

The genes are TRBV5-1 and TRBJ2-7; TCRdb calls TRBD2, which cannot be checked without DNA. There are 15 residues in the CDR3. Germline loops: CDR1 SGHRS, CDR2 YFSETQ. The CDR3 loop reads CASSLGDYTSYEQYF. Supplemented by reference TRBV5-1 and TRBJ2-7, the full variable domain reads KAGVTQTPRYLIKTRGQQVTLSCSPISGHRSVSWYQQTPGQGLQFLFEYFSETQRNKGNFPGRFSGRQFSNSRSEMNVSTLELGDSALYLCASSLGDYTSYEQYFGPGTRLTVT.

The chain has TRBV7-2 and TRBJ2-3; as DNA is missing, the TRBD2 call by TCRdb cannot be tested. The CDR3 extends over 11 amino acids. Germline V gene sequence: CDR1 SGHTA, CDR2 FQGNSA. Here the CDR3 reads CASSSDIAEYF.

V and J are TRBV18 and TRBJ2-2; absent DNA, TCRdb's TRBD1 call cannot be checked. CDR3 size: 16 residues. The germline V gene has CDR1 KGHSH and CDR2 LQKENI. The CDR3 spells CASSPYPTGSGGELFF. Based on the CDR3 plus reference TRBV18 and TRBJ2-2, the full variable domain is NAGVMQNPRHLVRRRGQEARLRCSPMKGHSHVYWYRQLPEEGLKFMVYLQKENIIDESGMPKERFSAEFPKEGPSILRIQQVVRGDSAAYFCASSPYPTGSGGELFFGEGSRLTVL.

The J gene is TRBJ2-1, the V gene TRBV20-1; TCRdb outputs TRBD2, but without DNA this stays unchecked. Germline V CDR1 and CDR2: DFQATT, SNEGSKA (reference sequence). The CDR3 spans 12 residues. The CDR3 is CSAALTAAEQFF.

This chain uses TRBV4-1 with TRBJ2-1; there is no DNA to check the TCRdb D call of TRBD1. This CDR3 region has 13 residues. Germline V lookup: CDR1 MGHRA, CDR2 YSYEKL. CDR3 residues: CASSQDRGTPLFF.